The present TCR beta chain was sequenced within a study of T-cell memory formation after mild COVID-19. The CDR3 runs to 14 residues. The germline CDR1 and CDR2 sequences are MGHDK and SYGVNS. The V and J ends lost 2 bases and 6 bases respectively, with 11 bases between them. TCRdb called the 5' RACE reads again in MiXCR, with one record for every CDR3 protein. Seen here are some 110,000 distinct CDR3 sequences, more than 15% observed once, and the top ten hold 28%. The V call is TRBV25-1, the J call TRBJ1-3; no reliable D call. Sample: PBMCs or a T cell subset sorted from them (not recorded which). The sequence derives from an adult woman who had mild COVID-19 (a few samples of this study predate the infection). Cell type and time point are not known. CDR3 sequence: CASSEEGSENTIYF. The CDR3 DNA reads as TGTGCCAGCAGTGAAGAGGGTAGCGAAAACACCATATATTTT.